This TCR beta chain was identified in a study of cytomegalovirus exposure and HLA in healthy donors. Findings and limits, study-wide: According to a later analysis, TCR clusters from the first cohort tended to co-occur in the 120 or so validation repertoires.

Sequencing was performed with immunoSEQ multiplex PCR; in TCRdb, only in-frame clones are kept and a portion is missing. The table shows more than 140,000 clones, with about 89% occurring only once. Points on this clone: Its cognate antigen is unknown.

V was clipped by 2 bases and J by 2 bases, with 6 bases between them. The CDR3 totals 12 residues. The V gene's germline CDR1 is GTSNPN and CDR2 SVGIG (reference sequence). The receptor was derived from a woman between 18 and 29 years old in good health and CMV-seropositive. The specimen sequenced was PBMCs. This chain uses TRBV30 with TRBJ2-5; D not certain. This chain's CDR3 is CAWSRDQETQYF. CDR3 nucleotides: TGTGCCTGGAGTCGAGATCAAGAGACCCAGTACTTC.